The present T cell receptor beta chain was sequenced within a study of blood T cell repertoires in COVID-19. Study summary: Whether acute or convalescent, the COVID-19 samples came from the United States, Italy and Spain. T cells, B-cell-depleted T cells, or PBMCs provided the cDNA or gDNA that served as material.

As originally analysed: Reference gene primer amplification gave estimated nucleated cell counts. The repertoire was sequenced with immunoSEQ multiplex PCR; TCRdb's copy has only in-frame clones and lacks some. V, J and clone size were drawn from that table, and D and trimming were deduced from the DNA. The sample lists about 110,000 clones; around 81% were seen once. Germline V gives CDR1 SGHRS, CDR2 YFSETQ. V lost 6 bases to trimming and J lost 0 bases, with 10 bases between them. The CDR3 length is 14 residues. The TCR originated in a human donor in a cohort sampled during active or convalescent COVID-19. The source material was peripheral blood. The chain combines TRBV5-1 with TRBJ1-3; unclear D gene. The CDR3 reads CASKPEASGNTIYF. Written as DNA, the CDR3 is TGCGCCAGCAAACCGGAGGCCTCTGGAAACACCATATATTTT.